The 5 T cell receptor beta chains listed next were all sequenced from one sample in a study of blood T cell repertoires in COVID-19. Measured with immunoSEQ multiplex PCR; TCRdb has only the in-frame clones, and not every one. The sample lists about 31,000 clones; less than 90% were seen once. Sequencing input: peripheral blood. Receptors were obtained from a human donor with active COVID-19. The donor label of this sample is uncertain.

CDR3 coding DNA: TGCAGTGCTAGTGATTGGGTGGCGGGCTCTAATGAAAAACTGTTTTTT. Its translation: CSASDWVAGSNEKLFF. J is TRBJ1-4 and V is TRBV20-1; the D is unclear. The ends were cut back, 3 bases at V and 3 bases at J, with 17 bases in the middle. CDR3 length: 16 amino acids. In germline, CDR1 is DFQATT, CDR2 SNEGSKA (reference sequence).

V and J are TRBV12-3 or TRBV12-4 and TRBJ1-4, with D uncertain. V lost 3 bases and J lost 5, with 4 bases in between. This CDR3 is 12 amino acids long. The CDR3: CASSFSNEKLFF. CDR3 DNA: TGTGCCAGCAGTTTTTCGAATGAAAAACTGTTTTTT.

In DNA, the CDR3 is TGCGCCAGCAGTGATCCTGGGGACAAGGTTGGCGAGCAGTACTTC. As protein: CASSDPGDKVGEQYF. The V and J genes are TRBV10-1 and TRBJ2-7, with D tentatively TRBD1 (6 bases). V was clipped by 3 bases and J by 6 bases, with 18 bases between them. The CDR3 totals 15 residues. From germline, CDR1 is WNHNN and CDR2 SYGVQD (reference sequence).

CDR3 region: CASSPGTSGSGETQYF. CDR3 nucleotides: TGTGCCAGCAGCCCAGGGACTAGCGGGAGCGGAGAGACCCAGTACTTC. The V call is TRBV7-8, the J call TRBJ2-5; 14 bases are shared with TRBD2. Germline values: CDR1 SGHVS, CDR2 FQNEAQ. This CDR3 comprises 16 residues. V trimming: 5 bases; J trimming: 4 bases; junction bases outside the gene matches: 6.

The chain couples TRBV4-3 to TRBJ2-3, with D possibly matching TRBD1 (5 bases). The CDR3 length is 14 residues. From germline, CDR1 is LGHNA and CDR2 YSLEER. V was cut by 1 base and J by 1 base, with 6 bases left in between. CDR3 amino acids: CASSQVGGTDTQYF. DNA for the CDR3: TGCGCCAGCAGCCAAGTAGGGGGCACAGATACGCAGTATTTT.